The present entry profiles one T cell receptor beta chain with its context. This clonotype came up many times. It has no known antigen specificity. It has no much larger one-base neighbor in the sample; base qualities were not kept. The library was built by means of PCR. Sequencing used an Illumina HiSeq 2500. To reduce PCR and sequencing biases, unique molecular identifiers were built into the TCR beta cDNA libraries. About 500,000 cDNA molecules were obtained for every 1 to 10 million input T cells, so each molecule roughly corresponded to one T cell. The patient libraries were prepared and sequenced with the same protocol used for the earlier healthy control dataset. Samples belonging to the same batch were prepared together, multiplexed and sequenced on a shared HiSeq lane. In the source study's methods: Raw barcoded reads were processed with MIGEC, and single-read molecular identifier groups were discarded before consensus assembly and CDR3 extraction. VDJtools was used for post-analysis of the clonotype tables, with diversity normalized by down-sampling every dataset to the smallest sample size. In repertoire overlap clustering, CDR3 amino acid sequences, but not nucleotide sequences, were matched to correct batch-related cross-sample contamination. TCRdb ran its own pipeline on the public reads, namely fastp trimming at Q25 and MiXCR clone calling, and kept in-frame beta chains. Here each entry gathers all rows of one CDR3 protein and keeps the most common genes and DNA. The V and J calls reflect TCRdb's pipeline rather than the authors' work. Here the sample has hundreds of thousands of distinct CDR3 sequences; roughly 27% occur a single time. The ten largest clones add up to roughly 0.53% of the sample.

To demonstrate the VDJtools post-analysis software, TCR beta repertoires were profiled from the peripheral blood of 13 young patients with multiple sclerosis. The multiple sclerosis patients were children and adolescents ranging in age from roughly 6 to 16 years. The data derive from a study of post-analysis software for immune sequencing data (dated by TCRdb to between 2014 and 2017). With respect to the entire study: Relapsing-remitting, secondary progressive and progressive-relapsing multiple sclerosis were recorded as disease courses, and subtype annotation was lacking for some patients. The patient repertoires were compared against 11 previously published healthy control repertoires obtained from donors aged 6 to 25 years. A subset of samples was prepared in parallel using single-end sample barcoding, then pooled and co-amplified after Illumina adapter ligation.

Relative to germline, V is missing 4 bases and J is missing 0 bases, with 6 bases of the junction outside any gene match. The germline V gene supplies CDR1 SGHTA and CDR2 FQGNSA. The CDR3, cysteine through phenylalanine, is 16 amino acids long. Only the CDR3 portion is preserved as DNA: 48 bases, with reading frame beginning at the first base. Broader findings and caveats from the paper: The control group was slightly older than the multiple sclerosis patient group. Patients showed significantly higher frequencies than controls for a few TRBV segments, among them TRBV5-6, TRBV5-1 and TRBV20-1. Compared with controls, multiple sclerosis patients had significantly lower normalized Chao1 diversity, a finding suggesting substantial peripheral T-cell clonal expansion. When samples were clustered directly using the F measure, samples prepared in the same batch co-clustered strongly, which prompted a batch-effect correction.

The sample consisted of blood. The clonotype comes from a girl aged 5 to 17 with multiple sclerosis. The rearrangement joined TRBV7-2 to TRBJ2-1, with 7 bases aligning to TRBD2. The base sequence is TGTGCCAGCAGCTCCCGCGGCGGGAGCTCCTACAATGAGCAGTTCTTC. Translated, it reads CASSSRGGSSYNEQFF.